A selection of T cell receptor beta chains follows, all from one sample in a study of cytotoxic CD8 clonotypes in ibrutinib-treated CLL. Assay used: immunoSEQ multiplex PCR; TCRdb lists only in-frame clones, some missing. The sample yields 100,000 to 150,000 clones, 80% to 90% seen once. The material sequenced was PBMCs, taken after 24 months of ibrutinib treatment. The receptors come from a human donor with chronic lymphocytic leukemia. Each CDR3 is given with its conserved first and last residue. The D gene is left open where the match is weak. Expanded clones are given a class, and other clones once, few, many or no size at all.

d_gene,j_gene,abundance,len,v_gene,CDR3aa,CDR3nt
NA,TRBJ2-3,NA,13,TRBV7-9,CATPRLDGVTQYF,TGTGCCACCCCGAGGCTAGACGGTGTTACGCAGTATTTT
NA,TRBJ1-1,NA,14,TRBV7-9,CASSLEGRGTEAFF,TGTGCCAGCAGCTTAGAGGGCAGGGGCACTGAAGCTTTCTTT
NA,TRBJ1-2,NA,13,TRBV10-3,CAISKEGDYGYTF,TGTGCCATCAGTAAAGAGGGGGACTATGGCTACACCTTC
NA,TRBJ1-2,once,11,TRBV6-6,CASSNTGSYTF,TGTGCCAGCAGTAATACAGGGAGCTACACCTTC
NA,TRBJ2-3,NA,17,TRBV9,CASSPPRGGVSTDTQYF,TGTGCCAGCAGCCCACCGAGAGGGGGGGTTAGCACAGATACGCAGTATTTT
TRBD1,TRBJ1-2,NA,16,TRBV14,CASSPRPGQANYGYTF,TGTGCCAGCAGCCCGCGCCCCGGACAGGCTAACTATGGCTACACCTTC
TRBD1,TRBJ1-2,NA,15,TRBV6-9,CASSFRDRGRYGYTF,TGTGCCAGCAGTTTCCGGGACAGGGGGCGTTATGGCTACACCTTC
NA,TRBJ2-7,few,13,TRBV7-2,CASSPGFPYEQYF,TGTGCCAGCTCCCCCGGGTTTCCCTACGAGCAGTACTTC
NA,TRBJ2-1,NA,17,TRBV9,CASMEGEQGPYYNEQFF,TGTGCCAGCATGGAGGGGGAACAGGGACCCTATTACAATGAGCAGTTCTTC
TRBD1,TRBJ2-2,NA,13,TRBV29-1,CSVDRGRTGELFF,TGCAGCGTTGACAGGGGGCGCACCGGGGAGCTGTTTTTT
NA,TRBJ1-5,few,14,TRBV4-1,CASSQDRSNQPQHF,TGCGCCAGCAGCCAAGATAGGAGCAATCAGCCCCAGCATTTT
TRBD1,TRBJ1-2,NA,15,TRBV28,CASSRRTTGARGYTF,TGTGCCAGCAGTCGCCGAACCACAGGGGCGAGGGGCTACACCTTC
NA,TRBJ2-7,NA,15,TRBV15,CATSRDRGRWGEQYF,TGTGCCACCAGCAGAGATCGCGGTAGGTGGGGCGAGCAGTACTTC
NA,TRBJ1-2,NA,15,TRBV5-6,CASSLEQGVPYGYTF,TGTGCCAGCAGCTTGGAACAGGGAGTACCCTATGGCTACACCTTC
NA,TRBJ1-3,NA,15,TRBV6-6,CASSYKQGAGNTIYF,TGTGCCAGCAGTTACAAACAGGGAGCGGGAAACACCATATATTTT
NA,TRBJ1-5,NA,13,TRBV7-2,CASQGLVNQPQHF,TGTGCCAGCCAGGGTCTGGTCAATCAGCCCCAGCATTTT
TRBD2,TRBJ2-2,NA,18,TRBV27,CASSFRGTSGGNTGELFF,TGTGCCAGCAGTTTTCGCGGGACTAGCGGGGGGAACACCGGGGAGCTGTTTTTT
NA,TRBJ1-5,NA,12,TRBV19,CASHGRGQPQHF,TGTGCCAGCCATGGGAGGGGTCAGCCCCAGCATTTT
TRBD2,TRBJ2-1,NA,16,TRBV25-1,CASSDPNGGAYNEQFF,TGTGCCAGCAGTGATCCCAACGGGGGGGCCTACAATGAGCAGTTCTTC
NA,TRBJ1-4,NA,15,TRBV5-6,CAARSVEGLFEKLFF,TGTGCCGCGCGGTCAGTAGAGGGACTATTTGAAAAACTGTTTTTT
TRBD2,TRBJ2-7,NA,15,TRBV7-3,CASSLLAGYPYEQYF,TGTGCCAGCAGCCTTCTAGCGGGTTACCCCTACGAGCAGTACTTC
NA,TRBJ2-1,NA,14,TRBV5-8,CASPFSRGNNEQFF,TGTGCCAGCCCCTTCTCCCGGGGTAACAATGAGCAGTTCTTC
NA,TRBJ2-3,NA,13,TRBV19,CASKGGGKDTQYF,TGTGCCAGTAAGGGGGGTGGAAAAGATACGCAGTATTTT
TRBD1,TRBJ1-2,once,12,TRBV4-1,CASQQGARGYTF,TGCGCCAGTCAACAGGGGGCAAGGGGCTACACCTTC
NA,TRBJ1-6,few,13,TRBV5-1,CASSGMEEAPLHF,TGCGCCAGCAGCGGCATGGAGGAGGCACCCCTCCACTTT
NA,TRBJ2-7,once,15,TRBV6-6,CASSYSVTEGYEQYF,TGTGCCAGCAGTTACTCAGTCACGGAGGGCTACGAGCAGTACTTC
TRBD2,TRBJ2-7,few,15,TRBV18,CASSGLAGGDYEQYF,TGTGCCAGCTCAGGACTAGCGGGAGGTGACTACGAGCAGTACTTC